This T cell receptor (beta chain) was captured by sequencing in a study of neurological immune-mediated disorders. TCRdb itself ran the 5' RACE reads through MiXCR, one entry per CDR3 protein. This table has under 20,000 distinct CDR3 sequences, 2% to 3% appearing once. In this sample, this clonotype turned up many times. Its antigen is unidentified. Points from the study as a whole: In HTLV-1-associated myelopathy, TCR clonal expansion was greatest, whereas multiple sclerosis had the least, falling below healthy controls.

CDR3 size: 11 residues. Sequences were obtained from PBMCs. The receptor was isolated from a woman aged 18 to 35 with multiple sclerosis. V gene TRBV3-2 combines with J gene TRBJ2-5. TRBV3-2 is labeled a pseudogene. As DNA, the CDR3 is TGTGCCAGCAGCCCTCAAGAGACCCAGTACTTC. Its protein product is CASSPQETQYF.